A selection of T cell receptor beta chains follows, all from one sample in a study of CD8 T cells in Susac syndrome. A single record per CDR3 protein comes from TCRdb applying MiXCR to the immunoSEQ multiplex PCR reads. The table lists roughly 190,000 distinct CDR3 sequences, roughly nine tenths of them singletons, with around 0.085% in the top ten. The sequenced sample consisted of CD4+ T cells from PBMCs. The receptor source for this set is a human donor with Susac syndrome. CDR3s leave out the opening cysteine and the closing phenylalanine or tryptophan. The order of the fields is V gene, J gene, CDR3 protein.

>TRBV20-1|TRBJ2-2
SASGERITGELF
>TRBV7-3|TRBJ2-7
ASSDHQEGEQY
>TRBV28|TRBJ1-5
ASSGPGQGLNQPQH
>TRBV3-1|TRBJ2-4
ASSQPRTSLAKNIQY
>TRBV28|TRBJ1-5
ASTGDTGQPQH
>TRBV28|TRBJ2-5
ASSPHMNRVGEETQY
>TRBV9|TRBJ2-7
ASSPREGTGRDEQY
>TRBV6-6|TRBJ2-1
ASSYSSRKKNNEQF
>TRBV29-1|TRBJ1-1
SVGGTANTEAF
>TRBV7-2|TRBJ2-1
ASSLGLAGERDEQF
>TRBV27|TRBJ1-1
ASRKRGGTEAF
>TRBV20-1|TRBJ1-2
SASFVQGSNGYT
>TRBV28|TRBJ2-7
ASSSPDTYYEQY